These T cell receptor beta chains were read from a single sample in a study of TIL therapy for anti-PD-1-resistant metastatic lung cancer. TCRdb keeps only in-frame clones here, not all; method: immunoSEQ multiplex PCR. Among tens of thousands of clones, around 85% were seen once, and the ten largest hold approximately 5.1%. The sequences come from blood, collected at baseline. All receptors derive from a person aged 25 to 85 with non-small cell lung cancer. Each CDR3 is given with its conserved first and last residue. Fields, in order: D gene, V gene, clone size, J gene, CDR3 protein, CDR3 DNA. The D gene is left open where the match is weak. Clone size is stated in some rows and not others, as once, few, many or a class when expanded.

d_call: TRBD2; v_call: TRBV24-1; clone_size: .; j_call: TRBJ2-1; cdr3_aa: CATGPGLGVEGAYNEQFF; cdr3_nt: TGTGCAACCGGTCCGGGACTAGGGGTAGAAGGTGCCTACAATGAGCAGTTCTTC
d_call: .; v_call: TRBV6-1; clone_size: once; j_call: TRBJ2-5; cdr3_aa: CASSDYGGGVTETQYF; cdr3_nt: TGTGCCAGCAGTGATTACGGTGGGGGAGTTACCGAGACCCAGTACTTC
d_call: .; v_call: TRBV2; clone_size: .; j_call: TRBJ1-2; cdr3_aa: CARHPAVNYGYTF; cdr3_nt: TGTGCCAGACACCCGGCAGTCAACTATGGCTACACCTTC
d_call: TRBD1; v_call: TRBV2; clone_size: .; j_call: TRBJ2-1; cdr3_aa: CASSPGQGGGGGSYNEQFF; cdr3_nt: TGTGCCAGCAGTCCGGGACAGGGGGGCGGTGGCGGCTCCTACAATGAGCAGTTCTTC
d_call: TRBD2; v_call: TRBV3-1/TRBV3-2; clone_size: .; j_call: TRBJ2-3; cdr3_aa: CASSLSRVASGDPIEQYF; cdr3_nt: TGTGCCAGCAGCCTCTCGAGGGTGGCTAGCGGGGACCCGATTGAGCAGTATTTT
d_call: TRBD1; v_call: TRBV19; clone_size: .; j_call: TRBJ1-1; cdr3_aa: CASSSGQGTVAEAFF; cdr3_nt: TGTGCCAGTAGTTCAGGACAGGGGACGGTCGCTGAAGCTTTCTTT
d_call: .; v_call: TRBV7-9; clone_size: .; j_call: TRBJ1-1; cdr3_aa: CASSLGAGVNTEAFF; cdr3_nt: TGTGCCAGCAGCTTAGGGGCAGGGGTGAACACTGAAGCTTTCTTT
d_call: TRBD2; v_call: TRBV29-1; clone_size: .; j_call: TRBJ2-5; cdr3_aa: CSVEPRGGGETQYF; cdr3_nt: TGCAGCGTTGAGCCGCGTGGGGGGGGAGAGACCCAGTACTTC
d_call: .; v_call: TRBV28; clone_size: .; j_call: TRBJ1-2; cdr3_aa: CASSSTFSGYTF; cdr3_nt: TGTGCCAGCAGTTCCACGTTTAGCGGCTACACCTTC
d_call: TRBD1; v_call: TRBV7-2; clone_size: once; j_call: TRBJ2-7; cdr3_aa: CASSLQTGQFYEQYF; cdr3_nt: TGTGCCAGCAGCCTCCAAACGGGACAGTTCTACGAGCAGTACTTC
d_call: .; v_call: TRBV29-1; clone_size: .; j_call: TRBJ2-7; cdr3_aa: CSVEDSTYEQYF; cdr3_nt: TGCAGCGTTGAGGACAGCACCTACGAGCAGTACTTC
d_call: TRBD1; v_call: TRBV4-2; clone_size: once; j_call: TRBJ2-5; cdr3_aa: CASSQHTQGAQVQETQYF; cdr3_nt: TGTGCCAGCAGCCAGCACACACAGGGGGCGCAGGTCCAAGAGACCCAGTACTTC
d_call: .; v_call: TRBV2; clone_size: .; j_call: TRBJ2-2; cdr3_aa: CASSPGPGVLGELFF; cdr3_nt: TGTGCCAGCAGCCCGGGACCAGGGGTGTTGGGGGAGCTGTTTTTT
d_call: .; v_call: TRBV19; clone_size: .; j_call: TRBJ2-3; cdr3_aa: CASRGQGTDTQYF; cdr3_nt: TGTGCCAGTAGAGGGCAGGGCACAGATACGCAGTATTTT
d_call: .; v_call: TRBV19; clone_size: .; j_call: TRBJ2-5; cdr3_aa: CASSKDSQETQYF; cdr3_nt: TGTGCCAGTAGTAAGGACAGTCAAGAGACCCAGTACTTC
d_call: .; v_call: TRBV2; clone_size: .; j_call: TRBJ1-4; cdr3_aa: CASQQGFNEKLFF; cdr3_nt: TGTGCCAGTCAACAGGGCTTTAATGAAAAACTGTTTTTT
d_call: .; v_call: TRBV7-9; clone_size: .; j_call: TRBJ1-3; cdr3_aa: CASSALASGNTIYF; cdr3_nt: TGTGCCAGCAGCGCCCTGGCCTCTGGAAACACCATATATTTT
d_call: .; v_call: TRBV14; clone_size: .; j_call: TRBJ1-6; cdr3_aa: CASSQRPGENSPLHF; cdr3_nt: TGTGCCAGCAGCCAACGTCCAGGGGAGAATTCACCCCTCCACTTT
d_call: TRBD2; v_call: TRBV6-1; clone_size: .; j_call: TRBJ2-2; cdr3_aa: CASSEERGALNTGELFF; cdr3_nt: TGTGCCAGCAGTGAAGAGCGGGGGGCCTTAAACACCGGGGAGCTGTTTTTT
d_call: TRBD1; v_call: TRBV19; clone_size: .; j_call: TRBJ1-2; cdr3_aa: CASSPGQGNYGYTF; cdr3_nt: TGTGCCAGTAGTCCGGGACAGGGGAATTATGGCTACACCTTC
d_call: .; v_call: TRBV13; clone_size: .; j_call: TRBJ1-1; cdr3_aa: CASCRGGGPYTEAFF; cdr3_nt: TGTGCAAGCTGTCGCGGCGGGGGCCCTTACACTGAAGCTTTCTTT
d_call: TRBD1; v_call: TRBV30; clone_size: .; j_call: TRBJ1-6; cdr3_aa: CAWSLRTGGYNSPLHF; cdr3_nt: TGTGCCTGGAGCCTACGGACAGGGGGCTATAATTCACCCCTCCACTTT
d_call: .; v_call: TRBV15; clone_size: .; j_call: TRBJ2-1; cdr3_aa: CATSREGDGTYNEQFF; cdr3_nt: TGTGCCACCAGCAGAGAAGGGGACGGGACCTACAATGAGCAGTTCTTC
d_call: .; v_call: TRBV18; clone_size: once; j_call: TRBJ2-7; cdr3_aa: CASSPPIPREEQYF; cdr3_nt: TGTGCCAGCTCACCACCGATTCCCAGAGAAGAGCAGTACTTC
d_call: .; v_call: TRBV12-3/TRBV12-4; clone_size: .; j_call: TRBJ2-5; cdr3_aa: CASSPGQETQYF; cdr3_nt: TGTGCCAGCAGTCCCGGCCAAGAGACCCAGTACTTC
d_call: .; v_call: TRBV7-9; clone_size: few; j_call: TRBJ2-7; cdr3_aa: CASSSGLTEQYF; cdr3_nt: TGTGCCAGCAGCTCCGGGCTGACCGAGCAGTACTTC
d_call: .; v_call: TRBV6-5; clone_size: .; j_call: TRBJ2-5; cdr3_aa: CASSYGETQYF; cdr3_nt: TGTGCCAGCAGTTACGGGGAGACCCAGTACTTC
d_call: .; v_call: TRBV5-1; clone_size: .; j_call: TRBJ2-7; cdr3_aa: CASSLVGNYEQYF; cdr3_nt: TGCGCCAGCAGCTTGGTGGGTAACTACGAGCAGTACTTC
d_call: TRBD2; v_call: TRBV29-1; clone_size: once; j_call: TRBJ2-1; cdr3_aa: CSVSSGSRFEHNEQFF; cdr3_nt: TGCAGCGTTTCGAGCGGGAGTAGGTTTGAGCACAATGAGCAGTTCTTC
d_call: TRBD1; v_call: TRBV18; clone_size: .; j_call: TRBJ2-7; cdr3_aa: CASSDRDYEQYF; cdr3_nt: TGTGCCAGCTCGGACAGGGACTACGAGCAGTACTTC
d_call: .; v_call: TRBV7-9; clone_size: once; j_call: TRBJ2-1; cdr3_aa: CASSPSGLLIEQFF; cdr3_nt: TGTGCCAGCAGCCCCAGCGGCCTGCTTATTGAGCAGTTCTTC
d_call: .; v_call: TRBV3-1/TRBV3-2; clone_size: .; j_call: TRBJ2-1; cdr3_aa: CASSPPGDMGEQFF; cdr3_nt: TGTGCCAGCAGCCCGCCGGGAGATATGGGTGAGCAGTTCTTC